Sequencing of this TCR beta chain was carried out in a study of OX40 agonist ivuxolimab in advanced cancers. Across the study: Under the entry rules, prior anti-PD-1, anti-PD-L1 or anti-CTLA-4 therapy was allowed, and roughly 41% had some. General study points: Compared with CD4+, CD8+ T cells on average had more expanded clones.

Autoimmune disease history or systemic immunosuppression led to patient exclusion. This clone was detected only a few times. Its target is unknown. Method: immunoSEQ multiplex PCR; TCRdb's copy keeps in-frame clones and lacks some. The sample lists 100,000 or so clones, less than 90% occurring once. Germline CDR1 SGHTA, CDR2 FQGTGA. The CDR3 has 14 amino acids. V was clipped by 5 bases and J by 4 bases, with 11 bases between them. The sample in question was CD4+ or CD8+ T cells sorted from blood, obtained in a trial of the OX40 agonist ivuxolimab. The chain uses TRBV7-3 and TRBJ2-2, with D uncertain. This TCR was recovered from an adult with an advanced solid tumor such as melanoma, head and neck, liver or kidney cancer. CDR3 sequence: CASSIGVFTGELFF. CDR3 coding DNA: TGTGCCAGCAGCATAGGCGTGTTCACCGGGGAGCTGTTTTTT. Based on the CDR3 plus reference TRBV7-3 and TRBJ2-2, the full variable domain is GAGVSQTPSNKVTEKGKYVELRCDPISGHTALYWYRQSLGQGPEFLIYFQGTGAADDSGLPNDRFFAVRPEGSVSTLKIQRTERGDSAVYLCASSIGVFTGELFFGEGSRLTVL.